Below, 27 T cell receptor beta chains from the same sample are listed, as sequenced in a study of T cell responses to AZD1222 COVID-19 vaccine. Assay used: immunoSEQ multiplex PCR; TCRdb lists only in-frame clones, some missing. The sample lists over 75,000 clones, 85% to 90% seen once, with 30% to 35% in the top ten. Material: peripheral blood, obtained on day 0 of AZD1222 vaccination. These receptors all come from an adult in good health.

Points on this clone: This CDR3 is also generated by other DNA sequences in the sample. The V gene is TRBV18, the J gene TRBJ2-7, with D perhaps TRBD1 or TRBD2 (5 bases each). CDR3 length: 12 residues. The germline V gene encodes CDR1 KGHSH and CDR2 LQKENI. The V gene lost 2 bases and the J gene lost 4 bases, with 6 bases spanning the gap. This CDR3 reads CASSPGGYEQYF. CDR3 coding DNA: TGTGCCAGCTCACCAGGGGGATACGAGCAGTACTTC.

This chain joins TRBV7-9 and TRBJ1-4; D unresolved. The CDR3 is 14 residues long. Trimming took off 3 bases at V and 8 bases at J, with 13 bases between the two ends. Germline CDR1 is SEHNR and CDR2 is FQNEAQ (reference sequence). CDR3 nucleotides: TGTGCCAGCAGCTTCAAAGGGCTGGGCGAAAAACTGTTTTTT. Translation gives CASSFKGLGEKLFF.

This clone was observed a single time. The chain has TRBV7-9 and TRBJ2-7, with 11 bases aligning to TRBD2. The junction had 6 bases not matched to a gene; V was cut back by 2 bases and J by 6 bases. CDR3 length: 15 residues. Germline lookup yields CDR1 SEHNR and CDR2 FQNEAQ (reference sequence). DNA of the CDR3: TGTGCCAGCAGCTTATCTGCGACTAGCGGGACCGAGCAGTACTTC. Protein sequence: CASSLSATSGTEQYF.

This chain uses TRBV19 with TRBJ2-7; 7 bases match TRBD1. Germline CDR1 and CDR2: LNHDA and SQIVND (reference sequence). The CDR3 is 13 residues long. V dropped 1 base and J dropped 5; count of bases not matched to a gene: 2. CDR3 bases: TGTGCCAGTAGTATAGTGGACAGGAACGAGCAGTACTTC. Amino acid sequence: CASSIVDRNEQYF.

The CDR3 coding sequence is TGCGCCAGCAGCCAAGAATCCGGGGACAGGGCACGGCAGCCCCAGCATTTT. It is translated as CASSQESGDRARQPQHF. The chain uses TRBV4-1 and TRBJ1-5; TRBD1 aligns across 9 bases. The CDR3 has 17 amino acids. The germline CDR1 and CDR2 sequences are MGHRA and YSYEKL. The V segment lost 0 bases and the J segment 7 bases; nucleotides outside the gene matches: 10.

J is TRBJ1-4 and V is TRBV7-6, with D hard to call. V dropped 3 bases and J dropped 8 bases, with 13 bases sitting between them. Germline CDR1 SGHVS, CDR2 FNYEAQ. This CDR3 is 14 amino acids long. The CDR3 loop reads CASSFYTQGEKLFF. In nucleotides, the CDR3 is TGTGCCAGCAGCTTCTACACTCAAGGGGAAAAACTGTTTTTT. The complete variable domain, with remaining parts taken from reference TRBV7-6 and TRBJ1-4, reads GAGVSQSPRYKVTKRGQDVALRCDPISGHVSLYWYRQALGQGPEFLTYFNYEAQQDKSGLPNDRFSAERPEGSISTLTIQRTEQRDSAMYRCASSFYTQGEKLFFGSGTQLSVL.

The rearrangement uses TRBV10-3 and TRBJ2-7, with a weak D call TRBD2 (5 bases). Germline CDR1 and CDR2: ENHRY and SYGVKD. The ends were cut back, 4 bases at V and 5 bases at J, with 24 bases in the middle. CDR3 length: 17 residues. DNA of the CDR3: TGTGCCATCAGTGCACTAGACCCCGCAGGCCCGGGGAACGAGCAGTACTTC. Encoded protein: CAISALDPAGPGNEQYF.

The V and J genes are TRBV6-5 and TRBJ2-1; D gene unclear. Germline V lookup: CDR1 MNHEY, CDR2 SVGAGI. The germline V and J ends were trimmed by 0 bases and 0 bases, with 9 bases remaining between them. This CDR3 comprises 16 residues. Here the CDR3 reads CASSYSTSDSYNEQFF. The CDR3 DNA sequence: TGTGCCAGCAGTTACTCCACCTCCGACTCCTACAATGAGCAGTTCTTC.

This chain links TRBV7-3 with TRBJ2-7; 11 nucleotides align to TRBD2. Germline assignment: CDR1 SGHTA and CDR2 FQGTGA. The length of the CDR3 is 14 residues. V shed 2 bases, J shed 7 bases, and the junction held 4 bases outside the gene matches. This CDR3 reads CASSLGTSGGEQYF. The CDR3 DNA sequence: TGTGCCAGCAGCTTAGGGACTAGCGGCGGAGAGCAGTACTTC.

The genes are TRBV2 and TRBJ1-5; D might be TRBD1 (5 bases). The CDR3 spans 15 residues. The V and J ends lost 5 bases and 0 bases respectively, with 11 bases between them. CDR1 SNHLY and CDR2 FYNNEI come from the germline V gene. The CDR3 spells CASSTLGGSNQPQHF. The CDR3 DNA sequence: TGTGCCAGCAGTACGCTCGGGGGTAGCAATCAGCCCCAGCATTTT.

This rearrangement joins TRBV3-1 (or the pseudogene TRBV3-2) to TRBJ1-1, with D maybe TRBD1 (5 bases). V was cut by 4 bases and J by 1 base, with 10 bases left in between. Per germline, CDR1 LGHDT and CDR2 YNNKEL (reference sequence). The CDR3 loop spans 14 amino acids. CDR3 bases: TGTGCCAGCAGCCCCTCTGACAGGAACACTGAAGCTTTCTTT. It is translated as CASSPSDRNTEAFF.

In DNA, the CDR3 is TGTGCCTGGACAGGGGGAGGAAACTATGGCTACACCTTC. Translation gives CAWTGGGNYGYTF. The rearrangement uses TRBV30 and TRBJ1-2, with 7 bases matching TRBD1. This CDR3 is built from 13 residues. After removal of 4 bases from V and 2 bases from J, the junction contained 4 bases not matched to a gene. Germline CDR1 is GTSNPN and CDR2 is SVGIG (reference sequence). The variable domain in full, completed from reference TRBV30 and TRBJ1-2, reads SQTIHQWPATLVQPVGSPLSLECTVEGTSNPNLYWYRQAAGRGLQLLFYSVGIGQISSEVPQNLSASRPQDRQFILSSKKLLLSDSGFYLCAWTGGGNYGYTFGSGTRLTVV.

The rearrangement uses TRBV18 and TRBJ2-1; D gene unclear. Germline V gene data show CDR1 as KGHSH and CDR2 as LQKENI. Trimming took off 0 bases at V and 9 bases at J, with 6 bases between the two ends. CDR3 length: 12 residues. Written as DNA, the CDR3 is TGTGCCAGCTCACCACCGGGCGCTGAGCAGTTCTTC. The encoded protein is CASSPPGAEQFF. Filled out from reference TRBV18 and TRBJ2-1, the complete variable domain reads NAGVMQNPRHLVRRRGQEARLRCSPMKGHSHVYWYRQLPEEGLKFMVYLQKENIIDESGMPKERFSAEFPKEGPSILRIQQVVRGDSAAYFCASSPPGAEQFFGPGTRLTVL.

The J gene is TRBJ2-3, the V gene TRBV5-5; possibly TRBD2 for D (6 bases). Germline V gives CDR1 SGHKS, CDR2 YYEKEE (reference sequence). This CDR3 has 18 amino acids. The ends were cut back, 0 bases at V and 0 bases at J, with 17 bases in the middle. The CDR3, as DNA: TGTGCCAGCAGCTTGGGTGGCGGGACCATAACTAGCACAGATACGCAGTATTTT. This gives the protein CASSLGGGTITSTDTQYF.

The chain combines TRBV12-5 with TRBJ2-7; 9 bases line up with TRBD1. Germline V gives CDR1 LGHNT, CDR2 FRNRAP. The junction had 1 base not matched to a gene; V was cut back by 2 bases and J by 2 bases. CDR3 length: 14 residues. CDR3: CASGLRDRAYEQYF. In nucleotides, the CDR3 is TGTGCTAGTGGTTTGCGGGACAGGGCCTACGAGCAGTACTTC.

This clone was seen once. The chain links TRBV18 to TRBJ2-1; TRBD2 aligns across 13 bases. CDR3 length: 16 residues. V shed 0 bases and J 8 bases; nucleotides not matched to a gene: 4. Germline loops: CDR1 KGHSH, CDR2 LQKENI. CDR3 loop: CASSPPGLAGAHEQFF. CDR3 bases: TGTGCCAGCTCACCACCCGGACTAGCGGGAGCCCATGAGCAGTTCTTC. The whole variable domain, filled in from reference TRBV18 and TRBJ2-1, reads NAGVMQNPRHLVRRRGQEARLRCSPMKGHSHVYWYRQLPEEGLKFMVYLQKENIIDESGMPKERFSAEFPKEGPSILRIQQVVRGDSAAYFCASSPPGLAGAHEQFFGPGTRLTVL.

The genes are TRBV6-2 or TRBV6-3 and TRBJ2-1, with 9 positions matching TRBD2. Germline trimming cut 4 bases from V and 6 bases from J; bases unmatched to any gene: 7. This CDR3 has 15 amino acids. The V gene's germline CDR1 is MNHEY and CDR2 SVGEGT. In nucleotides, the CDR3 is TGTGCCAGCAGTTTGACTAGCGGAGGCCTCAATGAGCAGTTCTTC. Translation gives CASSLTSGGLNEQFF.

V usage is TRBV29-1 and J usage is TRBJ2-7; the D is unclear. Trimming stripped 5 bases from V and 0 bases from J, with 11 bases between. CDR3 length equals 13 residues. CDR1 is SQVTM and CDR2 is ANQGSEA in the germline V gene. For the CDR3, the DNA is TGCAGCGTTTCGACACCAAGCTCCTACGAGCAGTACTTC. Amino acids: CSVSTPSSYEQYF.

This chain joins TRBV3-1 (or the pseudogene TRBV3-2) and TRBJ2-7, with D unclear. CDR3 size: 16 residues. Germline V gene sequence: CDR1 LGHDT, CDR2 YNNKEL (reference sequence). Trimming removed 1 base from V and 0 bases from J, with 13 bases in between. The CDR3 protein is CASSQGIVSSSYEQYF. CDR3 coding DNA: TGTGCCAGCAGCCAAGGCATTGTCAGCAGCTCCTACGAGCAGTACTTC.

This chain uses TRBV7-2 with TRBJ2-2; 10 bases are shared with TRBD2. V gave up 6 bases and J gave up 1 base; unmatched junction bases: 2. CDR3 length equals 15 residues. The germline V gene has CDR1 SGHTA and CDR2 FQGNSA. CDR3 coding DNA: TGTGCCAGCAGGCCTAGCGGGGGGAACACCGGGGAGCTGTTTTTT. This encodes CASRPSGGNTGELFF.

The chain uses TRBV27 and TRBJ2-7; 13 bases map to TRBD2. Trimming at V came to 6 bases and at J to 4 bases, leaving 6 bases not matched to a gene. Germline V gene sequence: CDR1 MNHEY, CDR2 SMNVEV (reference sequence). The CDR3 length is 15 residues. CDR3 DNA sequence: TGTGCCAGCAGCCCGGGACTAGCGGGATCATACGAGCAGTACTTC. Residues: CASSPGLAGSYEQYF.

The chain carries TRBV5-4 and TRBJ2-3, with a weak D call TRBD2 (6 bases). The CDR3 is 14 residues long. The germline gives CDR1 SGHNT, CDR2 YYREEE (reference sequence). Trimming removed 7 bases from V and 0 bases from J, with 12 bases in between. The CDR3, as DNA: TGTGCCAGCGGGCTTAGCGGTAGCACAGATACGCAGTATTTT. This sequence encodes CASGLSGSTDTQYF. The variable domain in full, completed from reference TRBV5-4 and TRBJ2-3, reads ETGVTQSPTHLIKTRGQQVTLRCSSQSGHNTVSWYQQALGQGPQFIFQYYREEENGRGNFPPRFSGLQFPNYSSELNVNALELDDSALYLCASGLSGSTDTQYFGPGTRLTVL.

The chain employs TRBV7-2 and TRBJ1-3; weak D call: TRBD1 (5 bases). V dropped 2 bases and J dropped 0 bases, with 8 bases sitting between them. The CDR3 contains 15 residues. CDR1 is SGHTA, CDR2 FQGNSA, per germline. The CDR3 bases are TGTGCCAGCAGCTTACAGGGTCTCTCTGGAAACACCATATATTTT. Protein: CASSLQGLSGNTIYF. The entire variable domain, with the rest obtained from reference TRBV7-2 and TRBJ1-3, is as follows: GAGVSQSPSNKVTEKGKDVELRCDPISGHTALYWYRQSLGQGLEFLIYFQGNSAPDKSGLPSDRFSAERTGGSVSTLTIQRTQQEDSAVYLCASSLQGLSGNTIYFGEGSWLTVV.

The CDR3 DNA follows: TGCGCCAGCAGCCAAGAACAGGGCCCGGACACTGAAGCTTTCTTT. This gives the protein CASSQEQGPDTEAFF. This chain links TRBV4-3 with TRBJ1-1; tentatively, D is TRBD1 (6 bases). This CDR3 comprises 15 residues. Germline loops: CDR1 LGHNA, CDR2 YSLEER. The V end lost 0 bases, the J end lost 3 bases, and 11 bases lay between the germline ends.

J is TRBJ2-1 and V is TRBV6-4; 10 bases fit TRBD2. Germline assignment: CDR1 MRHNA and CDR2 SNTAGT. The CDR3 is 14 amino acids. The J segment lost 7 bases and the V segment lost 5 bases, leaving 5 bases of the junction unmatched. CDR3 in amino acids: CASSPGLALNEQFF. CDR3 nucleotide sequence: TGTGCCAGCAGTCCGGGACTAGCGTTGAATGAGCAGTTCTTC.

This clone was found a few times. The chain joins TRBV6-1 to TRBJ2-7; D possibly corresponds to TRBD1 (6 bases). Germline-derived CDR1 and CDR2 are MNHNS and SASEGT. V dropped 0 bases and J dropped 0 bases, with 9 bases sitting between them. The CDR3 has 15 residues. The CDR3 bases are TGTGCCAGCAGTGAAGCAGGGGGTCCCTCCTACGAGCAGTACTTC. Translated, it gives CASSEAGGPSYEQYF.

This chain links TRBV6-5 with TRBJ2-7, with 7 bases fitting TRBD2. V lost 4 bases, J lost 0 bases, and 9 bases stayed unmatched. Germline-derived CDR1 and CDR2 are MNHEY and SVGAGI. The CDR3 spans 16 residues. The CDR3 sequence is CASSFSGTDHSYEQYF. The CDR3 DNA reads as TGTGCCAGCAGTTTCAGCGGGACGGACCACTCCTACGAGCAGTACTTC.